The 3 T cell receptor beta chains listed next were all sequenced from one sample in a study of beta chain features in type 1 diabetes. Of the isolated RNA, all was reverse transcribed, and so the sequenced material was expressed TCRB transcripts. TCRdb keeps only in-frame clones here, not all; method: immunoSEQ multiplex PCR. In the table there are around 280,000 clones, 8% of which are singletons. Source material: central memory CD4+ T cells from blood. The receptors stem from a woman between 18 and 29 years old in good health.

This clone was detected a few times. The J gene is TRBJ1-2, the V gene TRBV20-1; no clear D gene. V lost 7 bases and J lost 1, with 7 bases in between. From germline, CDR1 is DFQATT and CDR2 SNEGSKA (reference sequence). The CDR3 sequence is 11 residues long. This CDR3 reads CSGYNNYGYTF. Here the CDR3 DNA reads TGCAGTGGTTACAATAACTATGGCTACACCTTC.

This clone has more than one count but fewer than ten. The CDR3 region has the DNA TGTGCCATCAGTGGGGGCAGAAAAATAGATGAGCAGTTCTTC. Translating gives CAISGGRKIDEQFF. The V call is TRBV10-3, the J call TRBJ2-1; TRBD1 is a possible D gene (5 bases). CDR3 length equals 14 residues. The germline V and J ends were trimmed by 4 bases and 8 bases, with 15 bases remaining between them. Germline CDR1 reads ENHRY; CDR2 reads SYGVKD.

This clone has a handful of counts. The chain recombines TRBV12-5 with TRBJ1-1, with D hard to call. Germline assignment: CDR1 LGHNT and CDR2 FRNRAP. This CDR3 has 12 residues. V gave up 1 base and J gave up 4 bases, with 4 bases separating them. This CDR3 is CASGLETTEAFF. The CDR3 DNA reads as TGTGCTAGTGGTTTGGAGACCACTGAAGCTTTCTTT.